The 5 T cell receptor beta chains given below trace back to one sample, sequenced in a study of cytomegalovirus exposure and HLA in healthy donors. Amplification used 60 Vbeta primers and 13 Jbeta primers. Sequencing used immunoSEQ multiplex PCR; TCRdb keeps in-frame clones, though not all of them. The table includes roughly 200,000 clones, around 80% detected once. Sequenced input: PBMCs. The receptors stem from a woman in her late teens or twenties in good health and CMV-seronegative.

V and J are TRBV5-8 and TRBJ2-7; D is possibly TRBD1 (5 bases). This CDR3 has 11 residues. V dropped 1 base and J dropped 10 bases, with 9 bases sitting between them. The germline V gene has CDR1 SGHTS and CDR2 YDEGEE. Written as DNA, the CDR3 is TGTGCCAGCAGCTTGCAGGGTGGACAGTACTTC. This encodes CASSLQGGQYF.

The rearrangement joins TRBV29-1 to TRBJ1-2, with 7 nucleotides matching TRBD1. The CDR3 runs 15 residues. Germline CDR1 is SQVTM and CDR2 is ANQGSEA. The V gene end was trimmed by 0 bases and the J gene end by 0 bases; junction bases not matched to a gene: 4. This CDR3 reads CSVEEAGQSNYGYTF. CDR3 DNA sequence: TGCAGCGTTGAAGAGGCGGGACAGTCTAACTATGGCTACACCTTC.

The genes are TRBV5-5 and TRBJ2-1, with 9 bases matching TRBD2. Germline V gene lookup returns CDR1 SGHKS and CDR2 YYEKEE (reference sequence). The CDR3 has 17 amino acids. Trimming removed 1 base from V and 1 base from J; junction bases left unmatched: 6. CDR3 residues: CASSLLSAGGSYNEQFF. In DNA form, the CDR3 reads TGTGCCAGCAGCTTGTTGTCTGCGGGGGGGTCCTACAATGAGCAGTTCTTC.

V gene TRBV6-5 combines with J gene TRBJ2-4, with 13 bases aligning to TRBD2. With 6 bases clipped from V and 7 bases from J, the junction kept 6 bases outside the gene matches. Germline lookup yields CDR1 MNHEY and CDR2 SVGAGI. This CDR3 comprises 15 residues. In nucleotides, the CDR3 is TGTGCCAGCAGCAGGGGACTAGCGGGAAGTAACATTCAGTACTTC. Amino acid sequence: CASSRGLAGSNIQYF.

This chain joins TRBV5-4 and TRBJ1-4, with D tentatively TRBD1 (6 bases). Germline V CDR1 and CDR2: SGHNT, YYREEE (reference sequence). CDR3 length equals 15 residues. The V end lost 1 base, the J end lost 7 bases, and 14 bases lay between the germline ends. The CDR3 nucleotides are TGTGCCAGCAGCTTGATGGACAGCGACGGTGAAAAACTGTTTTTT. Encoded protein: CASSLMDSDGEKLFF.